This T cell receptor beta chain was documented in a study of blood T cells in healthy people across ages. Trimming cost V 0 bases and J 0 bases; bases outside gene matches: 5. Germline-derived CDR1 and CDR2 are SGHDT and YYEEEE. The CDR3 has 17 amino acids. A second PCR, run for roughly 7 to 12 cycles, used a sample-barcoded 5' primer plus a J-beta primer mix. A 12-random-nucleotide template-switch adaptor tagged each cDNA molecule. TCRdb fed the 5' RACE reads into MiXCR, producing one record per CDR3 protein. This repertoire shows 650,000 to 1,000,000 distinct CDR3 sequences, around half found once; its top ten account for 15% to 20%. This clonotype occurred a few times. The antigen is undetermined. The total RNA that was extracted per sample amounted to at least 5 micrograms. General study points: Diversity estimates drawn from one million T cells were deemed underestimates. Both naive CD4+ cell counts and diversity were greater in long-lived donors than in aged donors.

The clonotype originates from an elderly man in good health. Input material: blood. The V call is TRBV5-6, the J call TRBJ2-5, with TRBD2 matching over 10 bases. CDR3 nucleotide sequence: TGTGCCAGCAGCTTGGAACTAGCGGGAAACTACCAAGAGACCCAGTACTTC. Its protein product is CASSLELAGNYQETQYF.